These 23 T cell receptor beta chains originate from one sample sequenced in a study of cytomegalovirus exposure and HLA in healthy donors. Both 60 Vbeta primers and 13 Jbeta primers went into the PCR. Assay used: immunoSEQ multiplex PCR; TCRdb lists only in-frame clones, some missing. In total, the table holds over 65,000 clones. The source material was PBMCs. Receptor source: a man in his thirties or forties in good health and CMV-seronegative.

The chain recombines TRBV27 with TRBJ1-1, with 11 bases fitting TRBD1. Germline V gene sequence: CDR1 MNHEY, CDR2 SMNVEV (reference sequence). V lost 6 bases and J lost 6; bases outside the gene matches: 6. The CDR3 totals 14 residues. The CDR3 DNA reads TGTGCCAGCAGGGGCGTGGGACAGGGGGCTGAAGCTTTCTTT. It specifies CASRGVGQGAEAFF.

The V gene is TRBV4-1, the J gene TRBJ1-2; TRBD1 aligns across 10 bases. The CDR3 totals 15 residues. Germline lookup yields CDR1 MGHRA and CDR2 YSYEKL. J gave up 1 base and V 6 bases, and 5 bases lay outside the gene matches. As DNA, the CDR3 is TGCGCCAGCAGGGACCGGGACAGGGGTAACTATGGCTACACCTTC. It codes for CASRDRDRGNYGYTF.

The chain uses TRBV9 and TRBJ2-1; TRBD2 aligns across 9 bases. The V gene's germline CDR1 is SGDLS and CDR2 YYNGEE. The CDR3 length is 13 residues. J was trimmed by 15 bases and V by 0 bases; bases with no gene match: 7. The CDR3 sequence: CASSVGVAGVLFF. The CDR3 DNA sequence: TGTGCCAGCAGCGTAGGGGTAGCGGGAGTTTTGTTCTTC.

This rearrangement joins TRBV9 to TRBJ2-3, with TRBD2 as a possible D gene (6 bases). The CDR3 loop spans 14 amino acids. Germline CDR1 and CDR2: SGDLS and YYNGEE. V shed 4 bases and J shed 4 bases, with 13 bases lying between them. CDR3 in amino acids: CASSLPGGSDTQYF. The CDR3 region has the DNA TGTGCCAGCAGCCTCCCTGGAGGGTCAGATACGCAGTATTTT.

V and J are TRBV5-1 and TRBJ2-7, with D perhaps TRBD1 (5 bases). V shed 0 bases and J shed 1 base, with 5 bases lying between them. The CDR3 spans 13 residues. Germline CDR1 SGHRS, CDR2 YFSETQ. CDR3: CASSLEGSYEQYF. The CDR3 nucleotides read TGCGCCAGCAGCTTGGAGGGGTCCTACGAGCAGTACTTC.

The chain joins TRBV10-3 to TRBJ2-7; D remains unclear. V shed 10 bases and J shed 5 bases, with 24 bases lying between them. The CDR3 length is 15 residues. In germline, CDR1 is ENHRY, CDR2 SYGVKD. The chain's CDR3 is CARIPLQQSRHEQYF. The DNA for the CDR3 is TGTGCCAGGATCCCTTTACAGCAATCACGCCACGAGCAGTACTTC.

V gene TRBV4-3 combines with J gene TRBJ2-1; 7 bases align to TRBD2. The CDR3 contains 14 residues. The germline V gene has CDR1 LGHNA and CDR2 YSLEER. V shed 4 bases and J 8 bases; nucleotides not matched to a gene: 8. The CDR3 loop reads CASSLGGTGDEQFF. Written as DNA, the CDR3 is TGCGCCAGCAGCCTCGGGGGGACTGGGGATGAGCAGTTCTTC.

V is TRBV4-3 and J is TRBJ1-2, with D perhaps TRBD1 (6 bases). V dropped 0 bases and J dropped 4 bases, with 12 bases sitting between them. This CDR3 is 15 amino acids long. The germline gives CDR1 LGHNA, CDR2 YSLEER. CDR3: CASSQEPGDTYGYTF. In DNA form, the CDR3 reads TGCGCCAGCAGCCAAGAACCAGGGGATACCTATGGCTACACCTTC.

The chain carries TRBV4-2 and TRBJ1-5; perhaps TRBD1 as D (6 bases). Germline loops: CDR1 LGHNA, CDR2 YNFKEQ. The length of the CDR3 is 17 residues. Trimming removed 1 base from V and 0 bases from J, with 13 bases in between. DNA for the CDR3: TGTGCCAGCAGCCAAGTTGGGGGCTCCTATAGCAATCAGCCCCAGCATTTT. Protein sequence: CASSQVGGSYSNQPQHF.

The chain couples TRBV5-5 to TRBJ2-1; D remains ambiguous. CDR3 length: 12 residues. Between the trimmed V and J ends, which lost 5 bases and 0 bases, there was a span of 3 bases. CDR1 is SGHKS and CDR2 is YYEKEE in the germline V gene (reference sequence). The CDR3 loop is CASRYSYNEQFF. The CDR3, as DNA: TGTGCCAGCAGGTACTCCTACAATGAGCAGTTCTTC.

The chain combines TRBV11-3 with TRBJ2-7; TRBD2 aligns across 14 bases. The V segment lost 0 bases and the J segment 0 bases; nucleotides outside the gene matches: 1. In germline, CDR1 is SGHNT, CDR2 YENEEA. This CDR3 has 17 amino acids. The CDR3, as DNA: TGTGCCAGCAGCTTAGAGGGGACTAGCGGGAGCTCCTACGAGCAGTACTTC. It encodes CASSLEGTSGSSYEQYF.

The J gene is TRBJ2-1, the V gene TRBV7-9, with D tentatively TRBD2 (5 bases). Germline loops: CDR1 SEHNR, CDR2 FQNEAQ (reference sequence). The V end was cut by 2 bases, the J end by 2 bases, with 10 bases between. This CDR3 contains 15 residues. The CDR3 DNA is TGTGCCAGCAGCTTACGCTACGGGACCTACAATGAGCAGTTCTTC. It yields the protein CASSLRYGTYNEQFF.

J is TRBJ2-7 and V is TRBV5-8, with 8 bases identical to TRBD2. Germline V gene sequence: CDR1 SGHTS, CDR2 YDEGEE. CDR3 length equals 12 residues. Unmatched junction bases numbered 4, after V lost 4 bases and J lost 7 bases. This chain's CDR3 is CASSIRGGEQYF. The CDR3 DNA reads TGTGCCAGCAGCATCCGGGGGGGAGAGCAGTACTTC.

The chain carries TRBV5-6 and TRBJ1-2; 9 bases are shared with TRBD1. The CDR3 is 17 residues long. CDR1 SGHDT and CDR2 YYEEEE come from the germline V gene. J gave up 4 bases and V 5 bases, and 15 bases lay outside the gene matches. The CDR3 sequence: CASRFKLNRDRAYGYTF. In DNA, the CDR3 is TGTGCCAGCAGATTTAAGCTGAATCGGGACAGGGCCTATGGCTACACCTTC.

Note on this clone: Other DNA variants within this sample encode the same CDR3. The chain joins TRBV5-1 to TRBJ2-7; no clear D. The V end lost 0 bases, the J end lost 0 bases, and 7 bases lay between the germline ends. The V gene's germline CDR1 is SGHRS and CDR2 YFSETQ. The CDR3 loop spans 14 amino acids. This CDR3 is CASSLAGSSYEQYF. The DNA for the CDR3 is TGCGCCAGCAGCTTGGCAGGCAGCTCCTACGAGCAGTACTTC.

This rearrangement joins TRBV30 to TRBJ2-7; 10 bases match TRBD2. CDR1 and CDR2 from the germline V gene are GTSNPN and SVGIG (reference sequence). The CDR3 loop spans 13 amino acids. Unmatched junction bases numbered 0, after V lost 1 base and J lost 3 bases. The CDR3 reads CAWSGTSGYEQYF. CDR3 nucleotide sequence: TGTGCCTGGAGTGGGACTAGCGGCTACGAGCAGTACTTC.

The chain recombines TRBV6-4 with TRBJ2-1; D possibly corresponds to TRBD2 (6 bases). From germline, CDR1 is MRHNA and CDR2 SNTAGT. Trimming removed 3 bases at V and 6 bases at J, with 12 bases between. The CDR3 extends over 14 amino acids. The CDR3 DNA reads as TGTGCCAGCAGTGAACTAGCTAGCAGCAATGAGCAGTTCTTC. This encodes CASSELASSNEQFF.

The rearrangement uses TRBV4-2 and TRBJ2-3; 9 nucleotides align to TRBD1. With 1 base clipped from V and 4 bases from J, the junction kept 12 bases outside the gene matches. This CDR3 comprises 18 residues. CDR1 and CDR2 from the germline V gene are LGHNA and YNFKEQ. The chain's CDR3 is CASSQVIRDRAPSDTQYF. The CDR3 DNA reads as TGTGCCAGCAGCCAAGTAATCCGGGACAGGGCGCCCTCAGATACGCAGTATTTT.

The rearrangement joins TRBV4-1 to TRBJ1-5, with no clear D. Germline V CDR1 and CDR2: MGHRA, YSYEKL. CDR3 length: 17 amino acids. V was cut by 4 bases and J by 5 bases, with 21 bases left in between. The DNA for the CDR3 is TGCGCCAGCAGCCCATACCCCCGCGGCAGAGCTGATCAGCCCCAGCATTTT. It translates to CASSPYPRGRADQPQHF.

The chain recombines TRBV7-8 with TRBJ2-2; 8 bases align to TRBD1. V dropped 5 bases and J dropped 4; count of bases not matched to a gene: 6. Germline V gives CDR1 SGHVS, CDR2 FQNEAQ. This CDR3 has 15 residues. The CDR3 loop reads CASSPRTGSTGELFF. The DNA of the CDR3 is TGTGCCAGCAGCCCTCGGACAGGGAGCACCGGGGAGCTGTTTTTT.

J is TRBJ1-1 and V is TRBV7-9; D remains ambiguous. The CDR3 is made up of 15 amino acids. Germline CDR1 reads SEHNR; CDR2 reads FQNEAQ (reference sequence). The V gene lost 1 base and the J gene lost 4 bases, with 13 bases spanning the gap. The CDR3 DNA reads TGTGCCAGCAGCTTAGAAGGTGGGCAGGTCACTGAAGCTTTCTTT. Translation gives CASSLEGGQVTEAFF.

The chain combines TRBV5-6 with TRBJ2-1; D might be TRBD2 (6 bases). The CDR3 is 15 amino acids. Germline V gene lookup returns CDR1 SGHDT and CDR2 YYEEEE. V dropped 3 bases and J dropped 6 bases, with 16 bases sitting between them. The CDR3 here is CASSWRGRMLNEQFF. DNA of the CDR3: TGTGCCAGCAGCTGGAGGGGACGGATGCTCAATGAGCAGTTCTTC.

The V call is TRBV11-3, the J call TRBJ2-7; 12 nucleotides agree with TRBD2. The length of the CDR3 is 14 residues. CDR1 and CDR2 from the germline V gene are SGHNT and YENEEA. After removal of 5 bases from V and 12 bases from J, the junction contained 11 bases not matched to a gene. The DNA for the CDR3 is TGTGCCAGCAGCCCACTAGCGGGAGGAGGCGCCGTGTACTTC. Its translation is CASSPLAGGGAVYF.